This TCR beta chain was obtained from a study of T cell responses to AZD1222 COVID-19 vaccine. Some clones are missing from TCRdb's copy, which holds only in-frame ones; the method was immunoSEQ multiplex PCR. The table shows 85,000 to 95,000 clones, with around nine tenths occurring only once. This clone has more than one count but fewer than ten. Trimming stripped 4 bases from V and 4 bases from J, with 11 bases between. In germline, CDR1 is SGHTA, CDR2 FQGNSA. This CDR3 has 13 amino acids. Specimen: peripheral blood, collected 28 days after the second AZD1222 dose. This TCR came from an adult who received the AZD1222 COVID-19 vaccine. The chain couples TRBV7-2 to TRBJ2-7; D possibly corresponds to TRBD1 (6 bases). The CDR3 sequence: CASSSGHGYEQYF. The CDR3 DNA follows: TGTGCCAGCAGCTCGGGACACGGATACGAGCAGTACTTC.